A single sample is the source of the 17 T cell receptor beta chains below, sequenced in a study of T cells in Graves' hyperthyroidism and ophthalmopathy. Amplification of TCR beta CDR3 regions used RNA as the template. The TCR CDR3 first-round RT-PCR relied on the HTBI primer set. TCRdb re-called the multiplex PCR reads through MiXCR, storing one row per CDR3 protein. The table shows around 500,000 distinct CDR3 sequences, with around a fifth occurring only once. Material for sequencing was blood. The receptors originated from a woman between 65 and 79 years old with Graves' ophthalmopathy.

J is TRBJ1-6 and V is TRBV3-1; the D is unclear. From germline, CDR1 is LGHDT and CDR2 YNNKEL (reference sequence). The CDR3 has 15 residues. Trimming shortened V by 1 base and J by 5 bases, and 9 bases separated the two germline ends. CDR3 nucleotides: TGTGCCAGCAGCCAAGTTCGGGGAAATAATTCACCCCTCCACTTT. Amino acids: CASSQVRGNNSPLHF.

This clonotype was counted between two and nine times. The chain carries TRBV6-1 and TRBJ2-2; D possibly corresponds to TRBD2 (6 bases). The V and J ends lost 7 bases and 1 base respectively, with 19 bases between them. The CDR3 has 17 residues. The germline V gene has CDR1 MNHNS and CDR2 SASEGT. The CDR3 reads CASTPTRGGKNTGELFF. The CDR3 nucleotides read TGTGCCAGCACACCGACCCGGGGCGGGAAGAACACCGGGGAGCTGTTTTTT.

This clonotype showed up just a few times. The chain is built from TRBV12-3 or TRBV12-4 and TRBJ1-5; the D is unclear. The CDR3 is 12 residues long. V lost 5 bases, J lost 11 bases, and 13 bases lay in between. The CDR3: CASSRAPGAQHF. The CDR3 bases are TGTGCCAGCAGTCGAGCCCCCGGAGCCCAGCATTTT.

The J gene is TRBJ2-1, the V gene TRBV2, with 10 positions matching TRBD2. Looked up from germline, CDR1 is SNHLY and CDR2 is FYNNEI. The CDR3 extends over 14 amino acids. V trimming: 4 bases; J trimming: 7 bases; junction bases outside the gene matches: 4. CDR3 sequence: CASSVRTSGNEQFF. The CDR3 coding sequence is TGTGCCAGCAGTGTCCGGACTAGCGGAAATGAGCAGTTCTTC.

This clonotype has just a few counts. This chain links TRBV7-8 with TRBJ1-5; no reliable D call. Trimming pared 5 bases from V and 7 bases from J, leaving 15 bases between. The CDR3 totals 14 residues. The germline CDR1 and CDR2 sequences are SGHVS and FQNEAQ. CDR3 sequence: CASSRLVEEQPQHF. The CDR3, as DNA: TGTGCCAGCAGCCGCCTAGTTGAAGAACAGCCCCAGCATTTT.

V is TRBV7-2 and J is TRBJ2-3; D not resolved. There are 13 residues in the CDR3. V lost 6 bases to trimming and J lost 5 bases, with 12 bases between them. The germline V gene has CDR1 SGHTA and CDR2 FQGNSA. The CDR3 is CASSPDPLDTQYF. Here the CDR3 DNA reads TGTGCCAGCAGTCCTGACCCCTTAGATACGCAGTATTTT.

This rearrangement joins TRBV5-1 to TRBJ2-2; D is possibly TRBD1 or TRBD2 (5 bases each). The V and J ends lost 4 bases and 5 bases respectively, with 18 bases between them. The CDR3 sequence is 16 residues long. Per germline, CDR1 SGHRS and CDR2 YFSETQ. The CDR3 region has the DNA TGCGCCAGCAGCCCCCCCGGGGCGGAAGGGACCGGGGAGCTGTTTTTT. It codes for CASSPPGAEGTGELFF.

This clonotype was recorded many times. This chain connects TRBV27 to TRBJ2-1, with 12 bases matching TRBD2. This CDR3 contains 15 residues. The germline CDR1 and CDR2 sequences are MNHEY and SMNVEV (reference sequence). Trimming took 7 bases from V and 7 from J; bases not matched to a gene: 8. The chain's CDR3 is CASTLGTSGPNEQFF. The DNA of the CDR3 is TGTGCCAGCACCCTAGGGACTAGCGGGCCTAATGAGCAGTTCTTC.

In its sample, this clonotype was seen a few times. The V and J genes are TRBV24-1 and TRBJ1-5; weak D call: TRBD1 (5 bases). There are 14 residues in the CDR3. Germline assignment: CDR1 KGHDR and CDR2 SFDVKD. Trimming left V 2 bases short and J 6 bases short, with 10 bases between. CDR3 nucleotide sequence: TGTGCCACCAGTGATTCCAGTCAGGGTCAGCCCCAGCATTTT. The encoded protein is CATSDSSQGQPQHF.

This clonotype came up many times. The chain joins TRBV7-8 to TRBJ2-3, with a weak D call TRBD1 (5 bases). The CDR3 has 15 residues. Germline V lookup: CDR1 SGHVS, CDR2 FQNEAQ. V lost 4 bases and J lost 2, with 13 bases in between. The CDR3 loop is CASSSRQTDTDTQYF. In DNA form, the CDR3 reads TGTGCCAGCAGCTCCCGACAGACCGACACAGATACGCAGTATTTT.

This clonotype appeared many times. DNA of the CDR3: TGTGCCAGCAGTCTCGACAGGGCGAGGGACACTGAAGCTTTCTTT. Translated: CASSLDRARDTEAFF. The gene calls are TRBV3-1 and TRBJ1-1; 7 bases are shared with TRBD1. Looked up from germline, CDR1 is LGHDT and CDR2 is YNNKEL (reference sequence). The CDR3 is made up of 15 amino acids. J was trimmed by 3 bases and V by 6 bases; bases with no gene match: 10.

In its sample, this clonotype was seen a few times. The CDR3 DNA reads TGTGCCAGCAGCGTAGGGACTAGCGGGAGGAACAATGAGCAGTTCTTC. This sequence encodes CASSVGTSGRNNEQFF. The chain has TRBV9 and TRBJ2-1; 14 bases line up with TRBD2. CDR3 length equals 16 residues. In germline, CDR1 is SGDLS, CDR2 YYNGEE. With V trimmed by 0 bases and J by 5 bases, 1 base remained unmatched.

The chain links TRBV5-5 to TRBJ2-2; tentatively, D is TRBD1 (5 bases). Trimming shortened V by 4 bases and J by 1 base, and 11 bases separated the two germline ends. Germline assignment: CDR1 SGHKS and CDR2 YYEKEE (reference sequence). The CDR3 contains 15 residues. CDR3 amino acids: CASSKTELNTGELFF. The CDR3 bases are TGTGCCAGCAGCAAGACAGAATTGAACACCGGGGAGCTGTTTTTT.

This clonotype was found many times. V is TRBV12-3 or TRBV12-4 and J is TRBJ2-7; D may be TRBD2 (5 bases). The V end lost 5 bases, the J end lost 2 bases, and 16 bases lay between the germline ends. The CDR3 extends over 15 amino acids. This CDR3 is CASSIGNLGPYEQYF. The CDR3 coding sequence is TGTGCCAGCAGTATCGGGAACCTTGGCCCCTACGAGCAGTACTTC.

This clonotype was detected a few times. V is TRBV6-2 or TRBV6-3 and J is TRBJ2-7; D remains unclear. There are 12 residues in the CDR3. The germline V gene encodes CDR1 MNHEY and CDR2 SVGEGT. The V end was cut by 4 bases, the J end by 3 bases, with 7 bases between. The CDR3 sequence: CASSFDFYEQYF. The DNA for the CDR3 is TGTGCCAGCAGTTTCGACTTCTACGAGCAGTACTTC.

This clonotype has just a few counts. The chain carries TRBV15 and TRBJ2-5; TRBD2 aligns across 9 bases. V lost 4 bases, J lost 0 bases, and 3 bases stayed unmatched. The CDR3 runs to 15 residues. The germline V gene encodes CDR1 LNHNV and CDR2 YYDKDF (reference sequence). In DNA form, the CDR3 reads TGTGCCACCAGCATCCTAGCGGGAAACCAAGAGACCCAGTACTTC. It encodes CATSILAGNQETQYF.

CDR3 region: CASSPERTDTQYF. DNA of the CDR3: TGTGCCAGCAGCCCAGAGAGGACCGATACGCAGTATTTT. The genes are TRBV6-2 or TRBV6-3 and TRBJ2-3; unclear D gene. V was pared by 6 bases and J by 6 bases, with 13 bases between. The CDR3 has 13 residues. CDR1 and CDR2 from the germline V gene are MNHEY and SVGEGT.